This T cell receptor (beta chain) was captured by sequencing in a study of T cell repertoires in cytomegalovirus infection. Study context: Recently identified HLA-C-restricted and well-studied HLA-B-restricted CMV epitopes were used. Both CMV infection and a matching HLA type were indicated by public TCR beta signatures. Findings and caveats of the study: Dominant in the ex vivo response were TCR beta clonotypes restricted by HLA-C and specific for CMV. Identification of carriers of CMV plus the relevant HLA was achieved through cumulative public TCR beta family frequency.

This clonotype was counted between two and nine times. No antigen is known for it. Trimming took 3 bases from V and 4 from J, leaving 15 bases between them. This CDR3 has 15 residues. In TCRdb, the reads were re-called with MiXCR into one record per CDR3 protein. The sample shows more than 250,000 distinct CDR3 sequences, approximately 25% of them seen only once. The chain uses TRBV12-3 or TRBV12-4 and TRBJ1-1; D ambiguous. Here the sequenced sample was cultured PBMCs, taken from culture after CMV antigen stimulation. This TCR was sampled from a human donor in good health (CMV status not recorded). Some clones in this sample may be carry-over from other donors' samples. The CDR3 DNA sequence: TGTGCCAGCAGTTTCATAATAGGTAAATTCACTGAAGCTTTCTTT. This codes for CASSFIIGKFTEAFF.